The 4 T cell receptor beta chains below all came from one sample that was sequenced in a study of OX40 agonist ivuxolimab in advanced cancers. Generated by immunoSEQ multiplex PCR, the TCRdb table keeps only in-frame clones and is missing some. Of 35,000 to 55,000 clones in the sample, more than 70% were seen once. The material was CD4+ or CD8+ T cells sorted from blood, obtained in a trial of the OX40 agonist ivuxolimab. Receptor source: an adult with an advanced solid tumor such as melanoma, head and neck, liver or kidney cancer.

The rearrangement uses TRBV10-3 and TRBJ2-3; 10 nucleotides match TRBD2. The V gene end was trimmed by 8 bases and the J gene end by 1 base; junction bases not matched to a gene: 6. This CDR3 is built from 15 residues. CDR1 is ENHRY, CDR2 SYGVKD, per germline. As DNA, the CDR3 is TGTGCCATCGGCTTAGCGGGAGGTGGCACAGATACGCAGTATTTT. Translated, it gives CAIGLAGGGTDTQYF.

This clone was seen once. V usage is TRBV5-1 and J usage is TRBJ2-7; D perhaps matches TRBD2 (6 bases). Between the trimmed V and J ends, which lost 2 bases and 7 bases, there was a span of 7 bases. The CDR3 runs 11 residues. Germline V CDR1 and CDR2: SGHRS, YFSETQ. For the CDR3, the DNA is TGCGCCAGCAGCTTTGGAGGGGAGCAGTACTTC. Amino acid sequence: CASSFGGEQYF.

V gene TRBV6-6 combines with J gene TRBJ2-7; D may be TRBD1 (5 bases). Germline loops: CDR1 MNHNY, CDR2 SVGAGI (reference sequence). The CDR3 consists of 14 residues. Trimming stripped 0 bases from V and 1 base from J, with 7 bases between. The CDR3 is CASSYSDSSYEQYF. As DNA, the CDR3 is TGTGCCAGCAGTTACTCTGACAGTTCCTACGAGCAGTACTTC.

The genes are TRBV5-5 and TRBJ2-4; TRBD2 matches 15 bases. CDR1 SGHKS and CDR2 YYEKEE come from the germline V gene (reference sequence). Losses at the gene ends were 4 bases for V and 3 bases for J; bases not matched to a gene: 11. This CDR3 spans 19 amino acids. The CDR3: CASSPGLAGGYLDKNIQYF. The CDR3 bases are TGTGCCAGCAGCCCGGGACTAGCGGGAGGTTATTTGGACAAAAACATTCAGTACTTC.